The present TCR beta chain was sequenced within a study of cytomegalovirus exposure and HLA in healthy donors. Looking at the study overall: The approximately 110 validation repertoires and the approximately 630 first-cohort repertoires shared a platform, a later analysis reported. General study findings and limits: The study put 150 to 200 TCR beta chains on its list as cytomegalovirus-associated. For cytomegalovirus status, the classifier reportedly gave diagnoses with high specificity and sensitivity. Most TCR sequences proved rare, with some public TCRs found in many donors.

Using immunoSEQ multiplex PCR, the repertoire was profiled, and TCRdb retains in-frame clones only, with some absent. The data contain roughly 62,000 clones, 85% to 95% of them singletons. With respect to this clone: The antigen is undetermined.

Trimming at V came to 3 bases and at J to 2 bases, leaving 5 bases not matched to a gene. CDR1 is SQVTM and CDR2 is ANQGSEA in the germline V gene. The CDR3 runs to 15 residues. The sample taken for sequencing was PBMCs. This TCR came from a man between 18 and 35 years old in good health and CMV-seronegative. This sequence joins TRBV29-1 and TRBJ2-3; 10 nucleotides line up with TRBD2. CDR3 sequence reads: CSVDGTSASTDTQYF. Written as DNA, the CDR3 is TGCAGCGTTGACGGGACTAGCGCATCCACAGATACGCAGTATTTT.